The 13 T cell receptor beta chains reported below all come from one sample, sequenced in a study of blood T cell repertoires in COVID-19. TCRdb keeps only in-frame clones here, not all; method: immunoSEQ multiplex PCR. The profile shows 210,000 or so clones, 80% to 90% of them singletons. Sequenced material: peripheral blood. All receptors come from a woman older than 75 with acute or convalescent COVID-19.

This CDR3 is CASSQDWRVVDTQYF. In DNA form, the CDR3 reads TGTGCCAGCAGCCAAGATTGGAGGGTGGTAGATACGCAGTATTTT. The chain couples TRBV3-1 (or the pseudogene TRBV3-2) to TRBJ2-3; a weak D match, TRBD2 (6 bases). Per germline, CDR1 LGHDT and CDR2 YNNKEL (reference sequence). The germline V and J ends were trimmed by 0 bases and 5 bases, with 12 bases remaining between them. The CDR3 covers 15 residues.

The chain carries TRBV10-2 and TRBJ1-5; the D gene is possibly TRBD1 (6 bases). Per the germline V gene, CDR1 is WSHSY and CDR2 is SAAADI. V was shortened by 8 bases and J by 2 bases, with 16 bases between the two germline ends. The CDR3 totals 15 residues. CDR3 amino acids: CASLARGWGNQPQHF. In DNA, the CDR3 is TGCGCCAGCCTGGCCAGGGGCTGGGGCAATCAGCCCCAGCATTTT.

This clone was recorded once. The rearrangement uses TRBV7-2 and TRBJ1-3; 7 bases match TRBD1. This CDR3 comprises 15 residues. Per germline, CDR1 SGHTA and CDR2 FQGNSA. V lost 0 bases to trimming and J lost 3 bases; unmatched junction nucleotides: 2. In nucleotides, the CDR3 is TGTGCCAGCAGCTTAGCTCAGGGGGTTGGAAACACCATATATTTT. Translated: CASSLAQGVGNTIYF.

J is TRBJ2-3 and V is TRBV9; perhaps TRBD2 as D (5 bases). Per the germline V gene, CDR1 is SGDLS and CDR2 is YYNGEE. The CDR3 runs 14 residues. The V end lost 0 bases, the J end lost 4 bases, and 9 bases lay between the germline ends. CDR3 loop: CASSVEAGPDTQYF. The CDR3 DNA reads as TGTGCCAGCAGCGTAGAGGCGGGTCCAGATACGCAGTATTTT.

The rearrangement links TRBV12-3 or TRBV12-4 to TRBJ2-3; D is undetermined. This CDR3 has 12 amino acids. Trimming pared 5 bases from V and 5 bases from J, leaving 8 bases between. CDR3 sequence reads: CASSPLQDTQYF. The CDR3 coding sequence is TGTGCCAGCAGTCCACTGCAAGATACGCAGTATTTT.

Only a few counts were recorded for this clone. The chain recombines TRBV4-3 with TRBJ2-3, with 12 bases lining up with TRBD2. Germline V lookup: CDR1 LGHNA, CDR2 YSLEER. This CDR3 region has 18 residues. The trim removed 0 bases at V and 0 bases at J, leaving 4 bases unmatched. CDR3 coding DNA: TGCGCCAGCAGCCAAGACCGACTAGCGGGGGATAGCACAGATACGCAGTATTTT. Its translation is CASSQDRLAGDSTDTQYF.

This rearrangement joins TRBV3-1 (or the pseudogene TRBV3-2) to TRBJ2-1; D is ambiguous. V was pared by 4 bases and J by 0 bases, with 13 bases between. This CDR3 region has 16 residues. Looked up from germline, CDR1 is LGHDT and CDR2 is YNNKEL (reference sequence). The CDR3 nucleotides read TGTGCCAGCAGCCTCCCCCTGGCATACTCCTACAATGAGCAGTTCTTC. Translated, it gives CASSLPLAYSYNEQFF.

V and J are TRBV3-1 (or the pseudogene TRBV3-2) and TRBJ1-1; D ambiguous. This CDR3 has 14 residues. The germline V and J ends were trimmed by 0 bases and 7 bases, with 12 bases remaining between them. The germline V gene has CDR1 LGHDT and CDR2 YNNKEL (reference sequence). Here the CDR3 reads CASSQDLLALEAFF. Written as DNA, the CDR3 is TGTGCCAGCAGCCAAGATCTTCTCGCACTTGAAGCTTTCTTT.

This clone was seen more than once but under ten times. The V gene is TRBV7-2, the J gene TRBJ2-2; tentative D call: TRBD2 (6 bases). The CDR3 spans 16 residues. Between the trimmed V and J ends, which lost 4 bases and 0 bases, there was a span of 12 bases. Germline loops: CDR1 SGHTA, CDR2 FQGNSA. The CDR3 sequence is CASSSRLASNTGELFF. The CDR3 DNA reads as TGTGCCAGCAGCTCCCGCCTAGCGTCGAACACCGGGGAGCTGTTTTTT.

The count of this clone is one. This chain uses TRBV30 with TRBJ1-1; a possible D gene is TRBD1 (5 bases). The V end lost 2 bases, the J end lost 1 base, and 8 bases lay between the germline ends. From germline, CDR1 is GTSNPN and CDR2 SVGIG (reference sequence). CDR3 size: 13 residues. CDR3 sequence (DNA): TGTGCCTGGAGTATCCAGGGGAACACTGAAGCTTTCTTT. Protein: CAWSIQGNTEAFF.

This clone was seen only once. The chain is built from TRBV19 and TRBJ1-2, with D tentatively TRBD1 (5 bases). Trimming left V 0 bases short and J 4 bases short, with 12 bases between. The germline CDR1 and CDR2 sequences are LNHDA and SQIVND (reference sequence). This CDR3 has 15 residues. The CDR3 DNA is TGTGCCAGTAGTATAGATCAGCCAGGGCGCTATGGCTACACCTTC. It yields the protein CASSIDQPGRYGYTF.

V gene TRBV19 combines with J gene TRBJ1-5, with D tentatively TRBD1 (6 bases). The V gene lost 7 bases and the J gene lost 0 bases, with 16 bases spanning the gap. The V gene's germline CDR1 is LNHDA and CDR2 SQIVND (reference sequence). This CDR3 contains 16 residues. CDR3: CASMNGGANSNQPQHF. The CDR3 DNA is TGTGCCAGTATGAATGGGGGGGCTAATAGCAATCAGCCCCAGCATTTT.

This clone was found a few times. The rearrangement uses TRBV6-2 or TRBV6-3 and TRBJ1-4, with 10 positions matching TRBD1. This CDR3 spans 16 amino acids. CDR1 MNHEY and CDR2 SVGEGT come from the germline V gene. Trimming at V came to 4 bases and at J to 8 bases, leaving 10 bases not matched to a gene. The chain's CDR3 is CASSSPMGQGNEKLFF. CDR3 sequence (DNA): TGTGCCAGCAGTTCCCCTATGGGACAGGGGAACGAAAAACTGTTTTTT.